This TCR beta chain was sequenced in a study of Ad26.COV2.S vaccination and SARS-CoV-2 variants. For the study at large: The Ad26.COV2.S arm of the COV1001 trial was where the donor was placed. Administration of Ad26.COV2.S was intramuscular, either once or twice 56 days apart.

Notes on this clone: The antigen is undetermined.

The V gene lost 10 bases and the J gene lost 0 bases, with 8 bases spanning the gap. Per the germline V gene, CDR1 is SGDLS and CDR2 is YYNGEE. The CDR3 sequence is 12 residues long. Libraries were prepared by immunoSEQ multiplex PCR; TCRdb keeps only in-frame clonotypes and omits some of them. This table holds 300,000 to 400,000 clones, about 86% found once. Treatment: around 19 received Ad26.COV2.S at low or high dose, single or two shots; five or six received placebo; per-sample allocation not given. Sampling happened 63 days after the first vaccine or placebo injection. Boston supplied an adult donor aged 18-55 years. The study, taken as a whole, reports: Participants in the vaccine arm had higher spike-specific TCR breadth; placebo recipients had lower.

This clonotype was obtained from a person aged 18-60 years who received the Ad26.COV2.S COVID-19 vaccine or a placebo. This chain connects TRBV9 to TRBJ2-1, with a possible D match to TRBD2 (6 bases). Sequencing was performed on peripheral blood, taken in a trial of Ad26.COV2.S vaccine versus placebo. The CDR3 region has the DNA TGTGCCGGAGGGCGCTCCTACAATGAGCAGTTCTTC. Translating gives CAGGRSYNEQFF.